Shown below are 8 T cell receptor beta chains from a single sample sequenced in a study of radiotherapy plus CTLA-4 blockade in lung cancer. Clones were read by immunoSEQ multiplex PCR, and TCRdb kept only the in-frame ones, dropping some. The table lists fewer than 35,000 clones, 70% to 75% of them singletons, with roughly 14% in the top ten. Sequences were derived from peripheral blood, sampled from a patient treated with radiotherapy plus ipilimumab. These receptors originate from a human donor with non-small cell lung cancer that progressed on radiotherapy plus ipilimumab.

The V call is TRBV9, the J call TRBJ2-5, with 7 nucleotides matching TRBD1. Germline-derived CDR1 and CDR2 are SGDLS and YYNGEE. CDR3 length equals 14 residues. Trimming removed 3 bases from V and 4 bases from J; junction bases left unmatched: 6. Written as DNA, the CDR3 is TGTGCCAGCAGCGCGAGACAGGGAAGAGAGACCCAGTACTTC. Encoded protein: CASSARQGRETQYF.

The chain joins TRBV2 to TRBJ1-5; 11 bases agree with TRBD1. Germline-derived CDR1 and CDR2 are SNHLY and FYNNEI. J gave up 7 bases and V 5 bases, and 7 bases lay outside the gene matches. The CDR3 length is 15 residues. The CDR3 nucleotides are TGTGCCAGCAGTCCCGGGACAGGGGGAGGACAGCCCCAGCATTTT. Residues: CASSPGTGGGQPQHF.

The chain carries TRBV28 and TRBJ2-3; 11 bases align to TRBD1. With 3 bases clipped from V and 2 bases from J, the junction kept 10 bases outside the gene matches. CDR3 length: 18 residues. Germline V CDR1 and CDR2: MDHEN, SYDVKM. The CDR3 sequence is CASSFLHSDRGLTDTQYF. The CDR3 nucleotides read TGTGCCAGCAGTTTCCTCCACTCGGACAGGGGGCTCACAGATACGCAGTATTTT. Filled out from reference TRBV28 and TRBJ2-3, the complete variable domain reads DVKVTQSSRYLVKRTGEKVFLECVQDMDHENMFWYRQDPGLGLRLIYFSYDVKMKEKGDIPEGYSVSREKKERFSLILESASTNQTSMYLCASSFLHSDRGLTDTQYFGPGTRLTVL.

This clone was seen a single time. The chain is built from TRBV30 and TRBJ2-7; a weak D match, TRBD2 (5 bases). Trimming cost V 3 bases and J 4 bases, with 10 bases left between them. Germline CDR1 and CDR2: GTSNPN and SVGIG (reference sequence). This CDR3 has 12 residues. The CDR3 coding sequence is TGTGCCTGGAGGGACTTCGGGTACGAGCAGTACTTC. It translates to CAWRDFGYEQYF.

The J gene is TRBJ2-7, the V gene TRBV29-1; no clear D. Germline V gene lookup returns CDR1 SQVTM and CDR2 ANQGSEA. This CDR3 has 12 residues. Trimming removed 4 bases at V and 7 bases at J, with 14 bases between. The CDR3 DNA follows: TGCAGCGTTGTTGGCAGGTCTGGGGAGCAGTACTTC. Residues: CSVVGRSGEQYF.

CDR3 sequence: CASGQGTLNEQFF. The CDR3, as DNA: TGTGCCAGCGGACAGGGAACCTTAAATGAGCAGTTCTTC. This chain connects TRBV7-9 to TRBJ2-1; 8 bases are a match to TRBD1. J lost 7 bases, V lost 8 bases, and 7 bases had no gene match. The CDR3 sequence is 13 residues long. From germline, CDR1 is SEHNR and CDR2 FQNEAQ (reference sequence).

This rearrangement joins TRBV7-9 to TRBJ1-5; 8 bases are a match to TRBD1. This CDR3 spans 16 amino acids. The germline CDR1 and CDR2 sequences are SEHNR and FQNEAQ (reference sequence). V gave up 4 bases and J gave up 3 bases; unmatched junction bases: 8. CDR3 sequence: CASSSGQGFFNQPQHF. For the CDR3, the DNA is TGTGCCAGCAGCTCCGGACAGGGCTTCTTCAATCAGCCCCAGCATTTT.

The gene calls are TRBV5-5 and TRBJ1-1; 7 positions agree with TRBD1. Germline V gives CDR1 SGHKS, CDR2 YYEKEE (reference sequence). CDR3 length: 14 amino acids. Trimming at V came to 3 bases and at J to 3 bases, leaving 5 bases not matched to a gene. CDR3 loop: CASSWVTGDTEAFF. DNA for the CDR3: TGTGCCAGCAGCTGGGTCACAGGGGACACTGAAGCTTTCTTT.